These 7 T cell receptor beta chains originate from one sample sequenced in a study of blood T cell repertoires in COVID-19 (dated by TCRdb to 2018 to 2020). Library creation used the immunoSEQ multiplex PCR assay. In its TCRdb copy, this immuneACCESS table keeps in-frame sequences only and misses some clones. Where compared with another copy, unresolved V genes explain less than half of these, and the others have no known cause. Counted in this sample were 270,000 or so clones; about 91% of them appeared once. The ten largest account for 1% to 1.5% of the sample. The sample consisted of PBMCs or T cells enriched from blood (not recorded which). These receptors all stem from a woman between 35 and 50 years old with acute COVID-19.

The V call is TRBV27, the J call TRBJ2-5; 7 positions match TRBD1. CDR1 is MNHEY, CDR2 SMNVEV, per germline (reference sequence). Trimming cost V 7 bases and J 2 bases; bases outside gene matches: 10. The CDR3 runs to 15 residues. For the CDR3, the DNA is TGTGCCAGCACCAAGGGAGACAGGGTTCAAGAGACCCAGTACTTC. The encoded protein is CASTKGDRVQETQYF.

V gene TRBV5-1 combines with J gene TRBJ2-1; D call uncertain. Per the germline V gene, CDR1 is SGHRS and CDR2 is YFSETQ. V was shortened by 1 base and J by 8 bases, with 13 bases between the two germline ends. The CDR3 covers 14 residues. The CDR3, as DNA: TGCGCCAGCAGCTTGCAGGCAGTGGGCGATGAGCAGTTCTTC. It specifies CASSLQAVGDEQFF.

The V gene is TRBV19, the J gene TRBJ1-4; weak D call: TRBD1 (5 bases). The CDR3 consists of 13 residues. V lost 7 bases to trimming and J lost 11 bases, with 17 bases between them. CDR1 and CDR2 (germline): LNHDA, SQIVND (reference sequence). The CDR3 DNA sequence: TGTGCCAGTACCACCCAGGGTATTGACAAACTGTTTTTT. This codes for CASTTQGIDKLFF.

The chain has TRBV27 and TRBJ2-7; 9 nucleotides match TRBD1. CDR1 MNHEY and CDR2 SMNVEV come from the germline V gene (reference sequence). The CDR3 totals 17 residues. The junction had 13 bases not matched to a gene; V was cut back by 3 bases and J by 4 bases. CDR3 sequence: CASSFLKNGGQGYEQYF. CDR3 coding DNA: TGTGCCAGCAGTTTCCTCAAAAACGGGGGACAGGGTTACGAGCAGTACTTC.

This clone was seen only once. This chain connects TRBV10-3 to TRBJ1-5; 11 bases fit TRBD1. V trimming: 6 bases; J trimming: 4 bases; junction bases outside the gene matches: 5. The CDR3 loop spans 15 amino acids. Germline V gene sequence: CDR1 ENHRY, CDR2 SYGVKD. In nucleotides, the CDR3 is TGTGCCATCAGCCGGACAGGGGGCGGGAATCAGCCCCAGCATTTT. Translating it yields CAISRTGGGNQPQHF.

V is TRBV11-3 and J is TRBJ2-7, with 14 bases matching TRBD2. With 4 bases clipped from V and 6 bases from J, the junction kept 11 bases outside the gene matches. CDR3 length equals 17 residues. The germline gives CDR1 SGHNT, CDR2 YENEEA. The CDR3 nucleotides are TGTGCCAGCAGCTACGAAGGGACTAGCGGGAGTTTGAGCGAGCAGTACGTC. Protein: CASSYEGTSGSLSEQYV.

This rearrangement joins TRBV2 to TRBJ2-1; TRBD2 aligns across 10 bases. CDR1 and CDR2 (germline): SNHLY, FYNNEI. This CDR3 is 15 amino acids long. Losses at the gene ends were 6 bases for V and 0 bases for J; bases not matched to a gene: 2. The DNA for the CDR3 is TGTGCCAGCAGCCGGACTAGCGGCTCCTACAATGAGCAGTTCTTC. This gives the protein CASSRTSGSYNEQFF.